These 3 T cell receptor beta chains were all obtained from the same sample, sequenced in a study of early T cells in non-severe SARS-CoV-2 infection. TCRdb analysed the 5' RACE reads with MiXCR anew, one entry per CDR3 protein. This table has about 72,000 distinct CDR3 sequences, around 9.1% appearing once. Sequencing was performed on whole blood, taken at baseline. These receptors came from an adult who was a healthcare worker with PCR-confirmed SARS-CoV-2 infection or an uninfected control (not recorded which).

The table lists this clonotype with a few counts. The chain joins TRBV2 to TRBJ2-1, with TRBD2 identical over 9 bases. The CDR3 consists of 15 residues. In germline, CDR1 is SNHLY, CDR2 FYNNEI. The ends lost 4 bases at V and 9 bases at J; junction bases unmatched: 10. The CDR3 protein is CASSAQAGGYGEQFF. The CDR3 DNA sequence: TGTGCCAGCAGTGCCCAAGCGGGGGGTTACGGTGAGCAGTTCTTC.

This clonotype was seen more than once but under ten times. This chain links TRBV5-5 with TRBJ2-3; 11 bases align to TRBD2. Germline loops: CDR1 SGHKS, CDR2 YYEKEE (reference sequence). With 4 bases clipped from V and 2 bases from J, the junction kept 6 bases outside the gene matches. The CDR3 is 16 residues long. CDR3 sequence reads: CASSPGTSGSTDTQYF. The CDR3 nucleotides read TGTGCCAGCAGCCCAGGGACTAGCGGTTCCACAGATACGCAGTATTTT. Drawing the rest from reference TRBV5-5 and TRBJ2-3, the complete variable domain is DAGVTQSPTHLIKTRGQQVTLRCSPISGHKSVSWYQQVLGQGPQFIFQYYEKEERGRGNFPDRFSARQFPNYSSELNVNALLLGDSALYLCASSPGTSGSTDTQYFGPGTRLTVL.

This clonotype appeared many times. CDR3 loop: CASSFDRGAEAFF. The CDR3 nucleotides read TGTGCCAGCAGCTTCGACAGGGGGGCTGAAGCTTTCTTT. The V gene is TRBV7-9, the J gene TRBJ1-1; 9 bases are a match to TRBD1. V was clipped by 3 bases and J by 6 bases; unmatched bases: 2. Germline CDR1 and CDR2: SEHNR and FQNEAQ (reference sequence). The CDR3 spans 13 residues.